The 21 T cell receptor beta chains below all came from one sample that was sequenced in a study of cytomegalovirus exposure and HLA in healthy donors. This PCR relied on a set of 60 Vbeta primers and 13 Jbeta primers. This table comes from immunoSEQ multiplex PCR, and its TCRdb copy is limited to in-frame clones, with some not included. This sample has roughly 120,000 clones, with 65% to 80% found just once. The sequencing input was PBMCs. All receptors derive from a man aged 55-75 years in good health and CMV-seropositive.

This clone was counted between two and nine times. The chain couples TRBV2 to TRBJ1-6; maybe TRBD1 (6 bases). This CDR3 contains 15 residues. CDR1 and CDR2 (germline): SNHLY, FYNNEI. The V gene lost 2 bases and the J gene lost 13 bases, with 18 bases spanning the gap. The CDR3 loop reads CASSELGQGRSPLHF. CDR3 sequence (DNA): TGTGCCAGCAGTGAATTGGGGCAGGGGCGCTCGCCCCTCCACTTT.

CDR3: CAISPGGDYGYTF. CDR3 nucleotides: TGTGCCATCAGTCCTGGGGGGGACTATGGCTACACCTTC. The rearrangement joins TRBV10-3 to TRBJ1-2, with D perhaps TRBD1 (5 bases). Germline V gene data show CDR1 as ENHRY and CDR2 as SYGVKD. Trimming took off 5 bases at V and 3 bases at J, with 10 bases between the two ends. The CDR3 has 13 amino acids.

V usage is TRBV7-9 and J usage is TRBJ2-1; maybe TRBD2 (5 bases). The CDR3 runs to 16 residues. The V end was cut by 2 bases, the J end by 3 bases, with 14 bases between. CDR1 is SEHNR and CDR2 is FQNEAQ in the germline V gene (reference sequence). DNA of the CDR3: TGTGCCAGCAGCTTATACTCCTCTGCGGGCTACAATGAGCAGTTCTTC. Translation: CASSLYSSAGYNEQFF.

V gene TRBV19 combines with J gene TRBJ2-7; 8 nucleotides match TRBD2. Germline lookup yields CDR1 LNHDA and CDR2 SQIVND (reference sequence). Trimming at V came to 4 bases and at J to 2 bases, leaving 10 bases not matched to a gene. CDR3 length: 16 amino acids. CDR3 sequence: CASSTPGRRGAYEQYF. CDR3 bases: TGTGCCAGTAGTACCCCAGGGAGGCGGGGGGCCTACGAGCAGTACTTC. The full variable domain, in which reference TRBV19 and TRBJ2-7 provide the parts outside the CDR3, is DGGITQSPKYLFRKEGQNVTLSCEQNLNHDAMYWYRQDPGQGLRLIYYSQIVNDFQKGDIAEGYSVSREKKESFPLTVTSAQKNPTAFYLCASSTPGRRGAYEQYFGPGTRLTVT.

The chain has TRBV5-4 and TRBJ1-3; D uncertain. V was trimmed by 0 bases and J by 3 bases, leaving 13 bases between them. The CDR3 totals 16 residues. CDR1 is SGHNT and CDR2 is YYREEE in the germline V gene (reference sequence). As DNA, the CDR3 is TGTGCCAGCAGCTTGGACGGGTTTTCGATTGGAAACACCATATATTTT. It encodes CASSLDGFSIGNTIYF.

This chain joins TRBV10-1 and TRBJ1-1; 10 nucleotides align to TRBD1. CDR3 length equals 15 residues. Germline trimming cut 5 bases from V and 3 bases from J; bases unmatched to any gene: 6. CDR1 and CDR2 (germline): WNHNN, SYGVQD (reference sequence). The chain's CDR3 is CASSPRQGAYTEAFF. DNA of the CDR3: TGCGCCAGCAGTCCAAGACAGGGGGCGTACACTGAAGCTTTCTTT.

This clone was recorded only once. Written as DNA, the CDR3 is TGTGCCAGCAGCTTTACTAGCGGGGCCAGGAGTACAGATACGCAGTATTTT. Residues: CASSFTSGARSTDTQYF. The V and J genes are TRBV5-4 and TRBJ2-3, with 10 bases fitting TRBD2. The V gene's germline CDR1 is SGHNT and CDR2 YYREEE (reference sequence). V lost 2 bases and J lost 3; bases outside the gene matches: 9. This CDR3 has 17 residues. Looking up the rest from reference TRBV5-4 and TRBJ2-3 gives the full variable domain: ETGVTQSPTHLIKTRGQQVTLRCSSQSGHNTVSWYQQALGQGPQFIFQYYREEENGRGNFPPRFSGLQFPNYSSELNVNALELDDSALYLCASSFTSGARSTDTQYFGPGTRLTVL.

The J gene is TRBJ2-1, the V gene TRBV29-1; 12 bases line up with TRBD2. Per the germline V gene, CDR1 is SQVTM and CDR2 is ANQGSEA. This CDR3 is 18 amino acids long. The V segment lost 4 bases and the J segment 1 base; nucleotides outside the gene matches: 11. The CDR3 DNA sequence: TGCAGCGTTGTCCCACACCTGACTAGCGGGGGTTCCTACAATGAGCAGTTCTTC. Translated, it gives CSVVPHLTSGGSYNEQFF.

V and J are TRBV15 and TRBJ2-6; 9 bases are shared with TRBD1. Germline V gives CDR1 LNHNV, CDR2 YYDKDF (reference sequence). The CDR3 consists of 16 residues. V lost 5 bases to trimming and J lost 4 bases; unmatched junction nucleotides: 6. CDR3 in amino acids: CATSVRQGEGANVLTF. DNA for the CDR3: TGTGCCACCAGCGTCCGACAGGGGGAGGGGGCCAACGTCCTGACTTTC. The full variable domain, in which reference TRBV15 and TRBJ2-6 provide the parts outside the CDR3, is DAMVIQNPRYQVTQFGKPVTLSCSQTLNHNVMYWYQQKSSQAPKLLFHYYDKDFNNEADTPDNFQSRRPNTSFCFLDIRSPGLGDTAMYLCATSVRQGEGANVLTFGAGSRLTVL.

The chain uses TRBV9 and TRBJ2-3; 14 positions agree with TRBD2. This CDR3 is 15 amino acids long. Germline CDR1 reads SGDLS; CDR2 reads YYNGEE. The trim removed 3 bases at V and 10 bases at J, leaving 7 bases unmatched. CDR3 sequence reads: CASSAAGLAGGAQYF. CDR3 DNA sequence: TGTGCCAGCAGCGCCGCAGGACTAGCGGGAGGTGCGCAGTATTTT.

V usage is TRBV28 and J usage is TRBJ2-3; TRBD2 is a possible D gene (6 bases). Trimming removed 6 bases from V and 9 bases from J, with 13 bases in between. Germline CDR1 and CDR2: MDHEN and SYDVKM. The CDR3 sequence is 12 residues long. The CDR3 coding sequence is TGTGCCAGCAGCGAACTAGCCGGAACGCAGTATTTT. Translating it yields CASSELAGTQYF.

This clone has only a few counts. The rearrangement joins TRBV7-3 to TRBJ2-2, with D possibly TRBD2 on 5 matching bases. Germline CDR1 SGHTA, CDR2 FQGTGA. This CDR3 is built from 14 residues. V lost 1 base to trimming and J lost 11 bases, with 14 bases between them. DNA for the CDR3: TGTGCCAGCAGCTTAAGAGGAGGTAGTCTAGAGCTGTTTTTT. Its translation: CASSLRGGSLELFF.

The chain joins TRBV6-1 to TRBJ2-7; 7 nucleotides align to TRBD2. With 5 bases clipped from V and 3 bases from J, the junction kept 7 bases outside the gene matches. The CDR3 loop spans 14 amino acids. Germline V gene lookup returns CDR1 MNHNS and CDR2 SASEGT. CDR3 nucleotides: TGTGCCAGCAGTTCGGGTCTAGCGGTCTACGAGCAGTACTTC. Translation gives CASSSGLAVYEQYF.

This clone showed up just a few times. The V call is TRBV5-6, the J call TRBJ1-5; D gene uncertain. The germline gives CDR1 SGHDT, CDR2 YYEEEE. The CDR3 length is 12 residues. V lost 2 bases and J 5 bases, leaving 5 bases between the germline ends. DNA for the CDR3: TGTGCCAGCAGCTTACTTGATCAGCCCCAGCATTTT. This encodes CASSLLDQPQHF.

This clone appeared a single time. The chain is built from TRBV7-3 and TRBJ2-3; the match to TRBD2 covers 7 bases. The CDR3 runs 18 residues. Germline assignment: CDR1 SGHTA and CDR2 FQGTGA. V shed 4 bases and J 0 bases; nucleotides not matched to a gene: 13. The CDR3 here is CASSSPTGLGVSTDTQYF. CDR3 coding DNA: TGTGCCAGCAGCTCCCCCACCGGACTAGGCGTTAGCACAGATACGCAGTATTTT.

The V gene is TRBV19, the J gene TRBJ1-6, with D hard to call. The CDR3 contains 15 residues. CDR1 is LNHDA, CDR2 SQIVND, per germline (reference sequence). Trimming shortened V by 3 bases and J by 7 bases, and 13 bases separated the two germline ends. The CDR3 region has the DNA TGTGCCAGTAGTATGCAGCGGGGTGGCAATTCACCCCTCCACTTT. Translated: CASSMQRGGNSPLHF.

The rearrangement joins TRBV11-3 to TRBJ1-1; D perhaps matches TRBD1 (5 bases). V shed 6 bases and J shed 1 base, with 9 bases lying between them. Germline loops: CDR1 SGHNT, CDR2 YENEEA. This CDR3 is 13 amino acids long. The CDR3 is CASRTVGNTEAFF. In nucleotides, the CDR3 is TGTGCCAGCAGGACAGTTGGGAACACTGAAGCTTTCTTT.

The rearrangement uses TRBV28 and TRBJ1-2, with TRBD1 as a possible D gene (5 bases). The V gene's germline CDR1 is MDHEN and CDR2 SYDVKM. Trimming pared 6 bases from V and 7 bases from J, leaving 12 bases between. This CDR3 is built from 12 residues. This CDR3 reads CASSRPGSGYTF. In nucleotides, the CDR3 is TGTGCCAGCAGCCGCCCAGGGTCTGGCTACACCTTC.

The CDR3 loop reads CASTLGLGGARTSGNTQETQYF. The CDR3 coding sequence is TGTGCCAGCACCCTGGGGCTTGGTGGGGCACGGACTAGCGGGAATACACAAGAGACCCAGTACTTC. This chain uses TRBV2 with TRBJ2-5, with 12 bases lining up with TRBD2. The CDR3 loop spans 22 amino acids. Trimming at V came to 7 bases and at J to 2 bases, leaving 26 bases not matched to a gene. Germline V gene sequence: CDR1 SNHLY, CDR2 FYNNEI.

The chain employs TRBV5-1 and TRBJ1-6; D not certain. Germline assignment: CDR1 SGHRS and CDR2 YFSETQ. The CDR3 has 16 residues. Between the trimmed V and J ends, which lost 4 bases and 0 bases, there was a span of 11 bases. As DNA, the CDR3 is TGCGCCAGCAGCCTAACTGCCTCCTCCTATAATTCACCCCTCCACTTT. Its translation is CASSLTASSYNSPLHF.

J is TRBJ1-4 and V is TRBV7-9, with 8 bases matching TRBD1. The CDR3 has 15 residues. Trimming took 3 bases from V and 5 from J; bases not matched to a gene: 5. Germline V gene sequence: CDR1 SEHNR, CDR2 FQNEAQ (reference sequence). The CDR3 sequence is CASSFRQGLNEKLFF. CDR3 coding DNA: TGTGCCAGCAGCTTTCGACAGGGGCTAAATGAAAAACTGTTTTTT.